Here is one T cell receptor (beta chain) with its context. This record comes from a study of blood T cell repertoires in COVID-19. The assay was immunoSEQ multiplex PCR, and TCRdb's table has in-frame clones only and misses some. Of 110,000 to 150,000 clones listed, 75% to 90% are singletons. CDR1 is SGHRS and CDR2 is YFSETQ in the germline V gene. The CDR3 runs to 17 residues. The J segment lost 2 bases and the V segment lost 1 base, leaving 6 bases of the junction unmatched. The chain links TRBV5-1 to TRBJ2-6; 7 nucleotides line up with TRBD1. This TCR was sampled from a man between 65 and 85 years old who had recovered from COVID-19. Sample: peripheral blood. The CDR3 DNA is TGCGCCAGCAGCTTGACAGGGGTTGAAGCTGGGGCCAACGTCCTGACTTTC. Protein: CASSLTGVEAGANVLTF.